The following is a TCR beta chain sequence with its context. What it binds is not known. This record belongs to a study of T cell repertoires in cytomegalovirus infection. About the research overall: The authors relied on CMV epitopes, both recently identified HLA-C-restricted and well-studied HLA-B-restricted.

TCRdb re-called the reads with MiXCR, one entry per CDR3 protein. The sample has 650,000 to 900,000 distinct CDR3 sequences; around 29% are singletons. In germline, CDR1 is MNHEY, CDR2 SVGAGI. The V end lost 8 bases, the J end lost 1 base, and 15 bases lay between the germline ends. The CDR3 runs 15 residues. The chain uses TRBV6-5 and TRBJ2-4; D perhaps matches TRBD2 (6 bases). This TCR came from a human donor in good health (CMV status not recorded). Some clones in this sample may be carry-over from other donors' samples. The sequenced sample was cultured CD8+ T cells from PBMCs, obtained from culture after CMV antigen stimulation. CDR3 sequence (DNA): TGTGCCAGCCGGGATGGAGGGACGGCCAAAAACATTCAGTACTTC. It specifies CASRDGGTAKNIQYF.